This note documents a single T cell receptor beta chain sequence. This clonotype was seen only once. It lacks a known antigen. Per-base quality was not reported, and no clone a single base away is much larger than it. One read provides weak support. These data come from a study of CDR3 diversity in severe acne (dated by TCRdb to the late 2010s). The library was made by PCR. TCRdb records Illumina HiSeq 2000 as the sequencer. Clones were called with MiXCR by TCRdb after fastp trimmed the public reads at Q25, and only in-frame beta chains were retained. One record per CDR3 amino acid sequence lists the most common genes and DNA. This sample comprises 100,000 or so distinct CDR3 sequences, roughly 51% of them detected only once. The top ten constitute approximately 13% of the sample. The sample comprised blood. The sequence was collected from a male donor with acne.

CDR3 reads: CSASGPLAGSYEQYF. The DNA sequence is TGCAGTGCTAGTGGCCCCCTAGCGGGCTCCTACGAGCAGTACTTC. The V and J genes are TRBV20-1 and TRBJ2-7, and 8 junctional nucleotides match TRBD2. Reading the germline V gene (reference sequence) gives CDR1 DFQATT and CDR2 SNEGSKA. Germline trimming amounts to 3 bases on V and 0 bases on J, with 7 as the count of junction bases outside the gene matches. Its CDR3 holds 15 amino acids, cysteine through phenylalanine. Of all the DNA, just the CDR3 is kept, 45 bases in frame from base 1.